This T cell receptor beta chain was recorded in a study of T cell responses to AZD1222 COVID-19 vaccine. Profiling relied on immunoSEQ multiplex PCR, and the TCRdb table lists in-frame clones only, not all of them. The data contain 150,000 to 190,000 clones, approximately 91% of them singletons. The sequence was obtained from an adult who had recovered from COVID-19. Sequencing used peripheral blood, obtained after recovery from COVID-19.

The CDR3 DNA reads as TGTGCCAGCAGCTCTACCGGGTCCCAGAAGTTAGCGCAGTATTTT. Protein sequence: CASSSTGSQKLAQYF. The chain is built from TRBV7-9 and TRBJ2-3; D is unresolved. The CDR3 covers 15 residues. With 4 bases removed from V and 10 bases from J, the gap between germline ends came to 21 bases. The V gene's germline CDR1 is SEHNR and CDR2 FQNEAQ (reference sequence).